A single sample is the source of the 9 T cell receptor beta chains below, sequenced in a study of OX40 agonist ivuxolimab in advanced cancers. Repertoires were generated with immunoSEQ multiplex PCR, while TCRdb's copy carries only in-frame clones and drops some. The sample yields some 70,000 clones, 88% seen once. Source: CD4+ or CD8+ T cells sorted from blood, taken in a trial of the OX40 agonist ivuxolimab. Receptors were obtained from an adult with an advanced solid tumor such as melanoma, head and neck, liver or kidney cancer.

The V gene is TRBV4-1, the J gene TRBJ1-4; the D is unclear. Trimming took 0 bases from V and 2 from J, leaving 19 bases between them. Germline V gene data show CDR1 as MGHRA and CDR2 as YSYEKL. CDR3 length: 19 amino acids. The CDR3 bases are TGCGCCAGCAGCCAAGATCTGATGGTTCTTTGGCGGACTAATGAAAAACTGTTTTTT. Its protein product is CASSQDLMVLWRTNEKLFF.

This sequence joins TRBV5-1 and TRBJ2-5, with 12 bases lining up with TRBD2. With V trimmed by 6 bases and J by 5 bases, 11 bases remained unmatched. CDR1 and CDR2 (germline): SGHRS, YFSETQ. The CDR3 spans 16 residues. Here the CDR3 reads CASIELAGGPGETQYF. CDR3 DNA sequence: TGCGCCAGCATCGAGCTAGCGGGGGGGCCGGGGGAGACCCAGTACTTC.

V usage is TRBV28 and J usage is TRBJ1-2, with TRBD1 identical over 10 bases. V lost 6 bases to trimming and J lost 6 bases; unmatched junction nucleotides: 4. Germline assignment: CDR1 MDHEN and CDR2 SYDVKM. The CDR3 runs 13 residues. The CDR3 is CASRIGQGDGYTF. CDR3 DNA sequence: TGTGCCAGCAGGATAGGACAGGGGGATGGCTACACCTTC.

The rearrangement links TRBV11-2 to TRBJ1-2; D uncertain. CDR3 size: 16 residues. Germline values: CDR1 SGHAT, CDR2 FQNNGV. V gave up 1 base and J gave up 2 bases, with 14 bases separating them. CDR3 sequence reads: CASSLGAAGPNYGYTF. The CDR3 DNA follows: TGTGCCAGCAGCTTAGGGGCCGCAGGCCCAAACTATGGCTACACCTTC. Based on the CDR3 plus reference TRBV11-2 and TRBJ1-2, the full variable domain is EAGVAQSPRYKIIEKRQSVAFWCNPISGHATLYWYQQILGQGPKLLIQFQNNGVVDDSQLPKDRFSAERLKGVDSTLKIQPAKLEDSAVYLCASSLGAAGPNYGYTFGSGTRLTVV.

The chain links TRBV6-6 to TRBJ2-7, with D maybe TRBD2 (6 bases). The CDR3 extends over 15 amino acids. The ends were cut back, 5 bases at V and 2 bases at J, with 16 bases in the middle. Germline CDR1 and CDR2: MNHNY and SVGAGI (reference sequence). CDR3 region: CASSQYGGNPYEQYF. The CDR3 region has the DNA TGTGCCAGCAGTCAGTACGGCGGGAACCCCTACGAGCAGTACTTC.

The J gene is TRBJ2-3, the V gene TRBV11-3; 7 bases agree with TRBD1. The CDR3 is made up of 16 amino acids. Unmatched junction bases numbered 14, after V lost 8 bases and J lost 3 bases. Germline V gene data show CDR1 as SGHNT and CDR2 as YENEEA. CDR3 DNA sequence: TGTGCCAGCCCCTTGGTGGGGACAGAGGGGACAGATACGCAGTATTTT. This translates into CASPLVGTEGTDTQYF.

The chain has TRBV27 and TRBJ2-7; 7 bases are shared with TRBD2. Germline CDR1 reads MNHEY; CDR2 reads SMNVEV (reference sequence). V shed 0 bases and J 3 bases; nucleotides not matched to a gene: 8. CDR3 length equals 16 residues. This CDR3 is CASSLSYGRSNYEQYF. The CDR3 DNA sequence: TGTGCCAGCAGTTTATCATACGGGAGGAGTAACTACGAGCAGTACTTC.

The chain carries TRBV27 and TRBJ2-7; 7 nucleotides agree with TRBD1. With V trimmed by 6 bases and J by 4 bases, 6 bases remained unmatched. Germline V lookup: CDR1 MNHEY, CDR2 SMNVEV (reference sequence). The CDR3 consists of 13 residues. CDR3 region: CASRRGTVYEQYF. CDR3 bases: TGTGCCAGCAGAAGAGGGACAGTTTACGAGCAGTACTTC.

The DNA of the CDR3 is TGTGCCAGCAGTAGCGGGGGCACAGATACGCAGTATTTT. Its protein product is CASSSGGTDTQYF. This chain connects TRBV7-2 to TRBJ2-3; 8 bases are shared with TRBD2. The V gene end was trimmed by 6 bases and the J gene end by 1 base; junction bases not matched to a gene: 0. Germline V gene sequence: CDR1 SGHTA, CDR2 FQGNSA. The CDR3 sequence is 13 residues long.